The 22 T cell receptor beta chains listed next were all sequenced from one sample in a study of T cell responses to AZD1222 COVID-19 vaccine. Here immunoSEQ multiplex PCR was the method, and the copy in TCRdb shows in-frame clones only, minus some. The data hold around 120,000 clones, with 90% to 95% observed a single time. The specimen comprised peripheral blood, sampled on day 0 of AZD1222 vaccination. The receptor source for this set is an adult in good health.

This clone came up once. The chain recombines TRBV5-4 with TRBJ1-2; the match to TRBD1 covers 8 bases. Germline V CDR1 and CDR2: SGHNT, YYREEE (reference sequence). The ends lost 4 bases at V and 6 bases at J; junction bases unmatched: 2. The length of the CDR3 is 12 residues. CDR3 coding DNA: TGTGCCAGCAGCAAGGGACAGGATGGCTACACCTTC. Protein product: CASSKGQDGYTF.

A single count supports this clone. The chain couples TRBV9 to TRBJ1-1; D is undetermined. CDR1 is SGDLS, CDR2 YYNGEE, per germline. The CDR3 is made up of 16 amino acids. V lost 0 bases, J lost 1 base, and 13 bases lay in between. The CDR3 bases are TGTGCCAGCAGCGTAGTATCGGGAGTCAGGAACACTGAAGCTTTCTTT. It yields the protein CASSVVSGVRNTEAFF. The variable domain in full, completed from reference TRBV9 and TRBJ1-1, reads DSGVTQTPKHLITATGQRVTLRCSPRSGDLSVYWYQQSLDQGLQFLIQYYNGEERAKGNILERFSAQQFPDLHSELNLSSLELGDSALYFCASSVVSGVRNTEAFFGQGTRLTVV.

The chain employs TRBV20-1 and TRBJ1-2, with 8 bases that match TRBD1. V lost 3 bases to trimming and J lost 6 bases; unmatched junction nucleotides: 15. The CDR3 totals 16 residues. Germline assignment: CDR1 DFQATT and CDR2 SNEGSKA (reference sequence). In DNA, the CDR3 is TGCAGTGCTAGTAAGCCCGAGACAGGGGTAATGGATGGCTACACCTTC. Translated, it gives CSASKPETGVMDGYTF.

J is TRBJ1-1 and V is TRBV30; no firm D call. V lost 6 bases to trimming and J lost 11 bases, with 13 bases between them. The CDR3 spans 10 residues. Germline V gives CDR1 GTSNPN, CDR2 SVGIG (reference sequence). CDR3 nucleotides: TGTGCCTGCGCTAGTTTTGCCGCTTTCTTT. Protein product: CACASFAAFF.

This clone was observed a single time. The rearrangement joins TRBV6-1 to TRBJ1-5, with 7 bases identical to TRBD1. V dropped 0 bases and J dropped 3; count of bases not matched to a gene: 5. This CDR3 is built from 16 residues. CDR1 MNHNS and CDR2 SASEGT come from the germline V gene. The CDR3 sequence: CASSEAPTGINQPQHF. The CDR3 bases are TGTGCCAGCAGTGAAGCCCCGACAGGGATCAATCAGCCCCAGCATTTT.

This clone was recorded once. The chain's CDR3 is CASGDSLGKLFF. The CDR3 nucleotides are TGTGCCAGCGGGGACTCCTTGGGAAAACTGTTTTTT. This rearrangement joins TRBV7-6 to TRBJ1-4, with D possibly matching TRBD1 (5 bases). Trimming stripped 8 bases from V and 10 bases from J, with 14 bases between. The germline V gene encodes CDR1 SGHVS and CDR2 FNYEAQ. The CDR3 totals 12 residues. Full variable domain (rest looked up from reference TRBV7-6 and TRBJ1-4): GAGVSQSPRYKVTKRGQDVALRCDPISGHVSLYWYRQALGQGPEFLTYFNYEAQQDKSGLPNDRFSAERPEGSISTLTIQRTEQRDSAMYRCASGDSLGKLFFGSGTQLSVL.

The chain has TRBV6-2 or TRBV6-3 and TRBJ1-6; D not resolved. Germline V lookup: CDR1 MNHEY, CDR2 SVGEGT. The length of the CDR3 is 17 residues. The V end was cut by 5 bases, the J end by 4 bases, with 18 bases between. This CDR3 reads CASSPPLVGRYNSPLHF. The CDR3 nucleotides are TGTGCCAGCAGTCCCCCCTTGGTTGGGCGGTATAATTCACCCCTCCACTTT.

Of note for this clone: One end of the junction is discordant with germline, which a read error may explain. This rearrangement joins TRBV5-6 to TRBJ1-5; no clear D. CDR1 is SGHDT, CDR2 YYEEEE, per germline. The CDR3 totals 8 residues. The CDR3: CATTVENF. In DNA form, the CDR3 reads TGTGCCACCACAGTAGAGAATTTT. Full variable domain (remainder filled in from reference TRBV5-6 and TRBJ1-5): DAGVTQSPTHLIKTRGQQVTLRCSPKSGHDTVSWYQQALGQGPQFIFQYYEEEERQRGNFPDRFSGHQFPNYSSELNVNALLLGDSALYLCATTVENFGDGTRLSIL.

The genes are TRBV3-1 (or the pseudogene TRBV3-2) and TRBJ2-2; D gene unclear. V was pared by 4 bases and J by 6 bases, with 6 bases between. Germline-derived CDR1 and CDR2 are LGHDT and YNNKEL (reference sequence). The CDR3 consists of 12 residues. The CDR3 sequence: CASSPQAGELFF. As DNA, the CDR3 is TGTGCCAGCAGCCCCCAAGCCGGGGAGCTGTTTTTT.

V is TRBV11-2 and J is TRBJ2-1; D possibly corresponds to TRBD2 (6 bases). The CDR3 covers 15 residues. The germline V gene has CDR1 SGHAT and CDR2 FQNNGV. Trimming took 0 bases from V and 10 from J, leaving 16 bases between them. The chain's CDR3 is CASSLEFGARGEQFF. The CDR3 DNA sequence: TGTGCCAGCAGCTTAGAGTTCGGGGCCCGGGGGGAGCAGTTCTTC.

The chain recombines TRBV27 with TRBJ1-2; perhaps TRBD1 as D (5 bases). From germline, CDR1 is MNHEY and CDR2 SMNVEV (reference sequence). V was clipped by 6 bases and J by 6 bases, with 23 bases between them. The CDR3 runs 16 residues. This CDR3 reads CASSKLDRQGLDGYTF. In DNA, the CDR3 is TGTGCCAGCAGCAAACTTGATCGTCAGGGACTGGATGGCTACACCTTC.

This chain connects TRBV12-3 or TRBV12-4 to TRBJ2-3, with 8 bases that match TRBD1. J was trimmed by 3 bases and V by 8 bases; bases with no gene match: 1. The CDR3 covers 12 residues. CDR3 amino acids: CASRTGTDTQYF. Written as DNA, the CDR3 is TGTGCCAGCCGGACAGGGACAGATACGCAGTATTTT.

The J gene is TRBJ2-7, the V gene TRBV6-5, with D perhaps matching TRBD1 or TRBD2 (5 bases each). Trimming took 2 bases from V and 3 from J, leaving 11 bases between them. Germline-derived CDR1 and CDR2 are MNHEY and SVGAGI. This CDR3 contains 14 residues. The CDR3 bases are TGTGCCAGCAGTTACAGGGGAGTTGACTACGAGCAGTACTTC. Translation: CASSYRGVDYEQYF.

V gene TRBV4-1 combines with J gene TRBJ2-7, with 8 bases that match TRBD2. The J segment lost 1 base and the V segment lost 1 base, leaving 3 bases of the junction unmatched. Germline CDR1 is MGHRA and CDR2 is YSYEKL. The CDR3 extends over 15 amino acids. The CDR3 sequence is CASSQGGGRSYEQYF. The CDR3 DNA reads TGCGCCAGCAGCCAAGGGGGCGGGAGGTCCTACGAGCAGTACTTC.

DNA of the CDR3: TGTGCCAGCAGTTTACGGGGGCGCGGATTCTTC. It specifies CASSLRGRGFF. The chain combines TRBV12-3 or TRBV12-4 with TRBJ2-1; D is tentatively TRBD1 or TRBD2 (6 bases each). The CDR3 consists of 11 residues. V was trimmed by 2 bases and J by 16 bases, leaving 12 bases between them.

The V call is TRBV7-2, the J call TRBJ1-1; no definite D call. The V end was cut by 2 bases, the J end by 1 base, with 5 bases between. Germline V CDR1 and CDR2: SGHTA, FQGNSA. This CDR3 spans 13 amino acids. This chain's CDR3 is CASSLSRNTEAFF. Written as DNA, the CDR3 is TGTGCCAGCAGCTTAAGCAGGAACACTGAAGCTTTCTTT.

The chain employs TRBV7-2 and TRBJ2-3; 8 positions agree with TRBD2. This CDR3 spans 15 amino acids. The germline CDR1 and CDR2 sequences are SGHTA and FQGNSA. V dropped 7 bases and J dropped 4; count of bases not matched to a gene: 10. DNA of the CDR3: TGTGCCAGCACCCCGTGGCGGGGGGCCCCAGATACGCAGTATTTT. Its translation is CASTPWRGAPDTQYF.

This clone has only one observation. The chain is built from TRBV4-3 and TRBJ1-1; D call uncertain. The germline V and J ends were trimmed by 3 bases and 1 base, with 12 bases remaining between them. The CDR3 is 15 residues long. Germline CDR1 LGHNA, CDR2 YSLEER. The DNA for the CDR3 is TGCGCCAGCAGCCAGAGGGTGTCGGAGAACACTGAAGCTTTCTTT. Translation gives CASSQRVSENTEAFF.

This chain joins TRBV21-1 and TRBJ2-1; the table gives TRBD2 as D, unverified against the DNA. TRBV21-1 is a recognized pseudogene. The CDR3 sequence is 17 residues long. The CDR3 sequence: CASSKALAGGTPNEQFF. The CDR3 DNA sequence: TGTGCCAGCAGCAAAGCGCTAGCGGGAGGGACCCCCAATGAGCAGTTCTTC.

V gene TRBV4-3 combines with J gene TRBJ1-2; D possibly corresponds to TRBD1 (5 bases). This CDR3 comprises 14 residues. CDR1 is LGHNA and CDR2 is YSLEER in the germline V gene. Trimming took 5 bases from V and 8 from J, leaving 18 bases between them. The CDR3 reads CASSRTGTQSGYTF. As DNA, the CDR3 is TGCGCCAGCAGCAGAACCGGGACGCAAAGCGGCTACACCTTC.

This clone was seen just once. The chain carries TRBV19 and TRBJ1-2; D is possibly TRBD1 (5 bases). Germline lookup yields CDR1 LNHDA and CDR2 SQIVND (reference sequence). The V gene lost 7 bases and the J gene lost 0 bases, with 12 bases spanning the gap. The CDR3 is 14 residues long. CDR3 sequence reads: CASTGVGANYGYTF. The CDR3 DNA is TGTGCCAGTACCGGGGTGGGGGCTAACTATGGCTACACCTTC.

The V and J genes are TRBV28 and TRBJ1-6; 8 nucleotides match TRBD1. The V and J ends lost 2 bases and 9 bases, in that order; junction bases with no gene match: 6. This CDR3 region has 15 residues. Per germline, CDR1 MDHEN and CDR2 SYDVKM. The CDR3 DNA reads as TGTGCCAGCAGTTTAATGGACAGGGACAGTTCACCCCTCCACTTT. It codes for CASSLMDRDSSPLHF.